Following are 13 T cell receptor beta chains from one sample sequenced in a study of blood T cell repertoires in COVID-19 (dated by TCRdb to 2019 to 2021). Libraries were prepared through the immunoSEQ multiplex PCR assay. As stored in TCRdb, this immuneACCESS dataset retains in-frame rearrangements with V and J assigned. A fraction of the clones does not appear; measured against another copy, unresolved V genes explain less than half of the discrepancy, and the remainder lacks a known reason. Within this sample are about 140,000 clones, with nearly 90% of them counted one time only. 1.8% of the sample comes from the top ten. The sample comprised peripheral blood. The source is a man aged 65 to 79 with acute or convalescent COVID-19.

The J gene is TRBJ1-5, the V gene TRBV5-8; a possible D gene is TRBD1 (6 bases). V lost 1 base and J 11 bases, leaving 16 bases between the germline ends. Germline lookup yields CDR1 SGHTS and CDR2 YDEGEE. CDR3 length: 14 amino acids. The CDR3, as DNA: TGTGCCAGCAGCTTGCACAAGGGGGTTCACGCCCAGCATTTT. Amino acids: CASSLHKGVHAQHF.

This sequence joins TRBV5-4 and TRBJ1-6; TRBD1 agrees at 8 bases. Trimming cost V 2 bases and J 3 bases; bases outside gene matches: 7. Germline CDR1 SGHNT, CDR2 YYREEE (reference sequence). The CDR3 covers 17 residues. This CDR3 is CASSFGQGSHYNSPLHF. The CDR3, as DNA: TGTGCCAGCAGCTTCGGACAGGGCTCTCACTATAATTCACCCCTCCACTTT.

For the CDR3, the DNA is TGTGCCAGCAGCCTTCTGACAGGGGAAGGCTACACCTTC. This translates into CASSLLTGEGYTF. The chain employs TRBV3-1 (or the pseudogene TRBV3-2) and TRBJ1-2, with 8 bases matching TRBD1. V shed 4 bases and J 8 bases; nucleotides not matched to a gene: 6. The CDR3 spans 13 residues. From germline, CDR1 is LGHDT and CDR2 YNNKEL (reference sequence).

This clone showed up just a few times. The V call is TRBV5-4, the J call TRBJ2-4; D perhaps matches TRBD1 (6 bases). This CDR3 is built from 15 residues. Trimming took off 4 bases at V and 7 bases at J, with 18 bases between the two ends. Germline-derived CDR1 and CDR2 are SGHNT and YYREEE (reference sequence). Written as DNA, the CDR3 is TGTGCCAGCAGCCATGAAGGGACAAGAGGGAACATTCAGTACTTC. Its translation is CASSHEGTRGNIQYF. Using reference TRBV5-4 and TRBJ2-4 for the parts outside the CDR3, the full variable domain is ETGVTQSPTHLIKTRGQQVTLRCSSQSGHNTVSWYQQALGQGPQFIFQYYREEENGRGNFPPRFSGLQFPNYSSELNVNALELDDSALYLCASSHEGTRGNIQYFGAGTRLSVL.

The chain employs TRBV10-3 and TRBJ1-2; a weak D match, TRBD1 (5 bases). The CDR3 runs to 12 residues. The V gene lost 4 bases and the J gene lost 4 bases, with 7 bases spanning the gap. Germline CDR1 ENHRY, CDR2 SYGVKD. CDR3 in amino acids: CAISGQLYGYTF. The CDR3 DNA sequence: TGTGCCATCAGTGGACAGCTCTATGGCTACACCTTC.

V gene TRBV6-5 combines with J gene TRBJ1-1; D perhaps matches TRBD1 (5 bases). There are 15 residues in the CDR3. Trimming left V 3 bases short and J 1 base short, with 12 bases between. Germline loops: CDR1 MNHEY, CDR2 SVGAGI. The CDR3 loop is CASSYQAGRNTEAFF. Here the CDR3 DNA reads TGTGCCAGCAGTTATCAGGCAGGGCGGAACACTGAAGCTTTCTTT.

The chain carries TRBV11-2 and TRBJ2-2; D is possibly TRBD1 (5 bases). The CDR3 sequence is 16 residues long. V shed 4 bases and J shed 3 bases, with 15 bases lying between them. The germline gives CDR1 SGHAT, CDR2 FQNNGV. In DNA, the CDR3 is TGTGCCAGCAGCTCCAGGGTAGCTATGGACACCGGGGAGCTGTTTTTT. This sequence encodes CASSSRVAMDTGELFF.

The chain carries TRBV6-6 and TRBJ2-6, with TRBD1 matching 11 bases. Germline V gene sequence: CDR1 MNHNY, CDR2 SVGAGI (reference sequence). J was trimmed by 0 bases and V by 6 bases; bases with no gene match: 13. The CDR3 runs to 20 residues. The CDR3: CASSFVRDRGRFSGANVLTF. CDR3 DNA sequence: TGTGCCAGCAGCTTCGTCCGGGACAGGGGGAGATTCTCTGGGGCCAACGTCCTGACTTTC.

The chain couples TRBV6-5 to TRBJ2-6; D might be TRBD2 (5 bases). The CDR3 covers 15 residues. Germline CDR1 is MNHEY and CDR2 is SVGAGI. V dropped 7 bases and J dropped 2 bases, with 12 bases sitting between them. The chain's CDR3 is CASNGNGPGANVLTF. DNA for the CDR3: TGTGCCAGCAACGGGAATGGCCCTGGGGCCAACGTCCTGACTTTC.

The V call is TRBV19, the J call TRBJ1-2; 9 bases map to TRBD1. CDR1 is LNHDA and CDR2 is SQIVND in the germline V gene (reference sequence). The V gene end was trimmed by 5 bases and the J gene end by 5 bases; junction bases not matched to a gene: 9. CDR3 size: 15 residues. DNA of the CDR3: TGTGCCAGTAGTCCCTCGGGGACAGGGATATATGGCTACACCTTC. Its protein product is CASSPSGTGIYGYTF.

V and J are TRBV3-1 (or the pseudogene TRBV3-2) and TRBJ2-7, with 8 bases aligning to TRBD1. Germline V gives CDR1 LGHDT, CDR2 YNNKEL (reference sequence). This CDR3 region has 14 residues. V shed 11 bases and J 7 bases; nucleotides not matched to a gene: 16. This CDR3 is CAVSLGTGGREQYF. The CDR3 nucleotides read TGTGCCGTCAGCCTCGGAACAGGGGGTAGAGAGCAGTACTTC.

This sequence joins TRBV14 and TRBJ2-2; no clear D. The CDR3 length is 14 residues. Trimming took 0 bases from V and 7 from J, leaving 9 bases between them. In germline, CDR1 is SGHDN, CDR2 FVKESK. CDR3 nucleotides: TGTGCCAGCAGCCAAGATAACATCAGCGGGGAGCTGTTTTTT. It translates to CASSQDNISGELFF.

In regard to this clone: The CDR3 end shows no conserved phenylalanine or tryptophan, and so a read error is likely. The DNA is omitted, as the CDR3 cannot be located on it reliably, and the CDR3 follows TCRdb's listing. The CDR3: CATPRRRAR. The chain is built from TRBV24-1 and TRBJ2-7; the DNA was not used to check the table's D call, TRBD2. The CDR3 spans 9 residues, counting both ends. Germline loops: CDR1 KGHDR, CDR2 SFDVKD.